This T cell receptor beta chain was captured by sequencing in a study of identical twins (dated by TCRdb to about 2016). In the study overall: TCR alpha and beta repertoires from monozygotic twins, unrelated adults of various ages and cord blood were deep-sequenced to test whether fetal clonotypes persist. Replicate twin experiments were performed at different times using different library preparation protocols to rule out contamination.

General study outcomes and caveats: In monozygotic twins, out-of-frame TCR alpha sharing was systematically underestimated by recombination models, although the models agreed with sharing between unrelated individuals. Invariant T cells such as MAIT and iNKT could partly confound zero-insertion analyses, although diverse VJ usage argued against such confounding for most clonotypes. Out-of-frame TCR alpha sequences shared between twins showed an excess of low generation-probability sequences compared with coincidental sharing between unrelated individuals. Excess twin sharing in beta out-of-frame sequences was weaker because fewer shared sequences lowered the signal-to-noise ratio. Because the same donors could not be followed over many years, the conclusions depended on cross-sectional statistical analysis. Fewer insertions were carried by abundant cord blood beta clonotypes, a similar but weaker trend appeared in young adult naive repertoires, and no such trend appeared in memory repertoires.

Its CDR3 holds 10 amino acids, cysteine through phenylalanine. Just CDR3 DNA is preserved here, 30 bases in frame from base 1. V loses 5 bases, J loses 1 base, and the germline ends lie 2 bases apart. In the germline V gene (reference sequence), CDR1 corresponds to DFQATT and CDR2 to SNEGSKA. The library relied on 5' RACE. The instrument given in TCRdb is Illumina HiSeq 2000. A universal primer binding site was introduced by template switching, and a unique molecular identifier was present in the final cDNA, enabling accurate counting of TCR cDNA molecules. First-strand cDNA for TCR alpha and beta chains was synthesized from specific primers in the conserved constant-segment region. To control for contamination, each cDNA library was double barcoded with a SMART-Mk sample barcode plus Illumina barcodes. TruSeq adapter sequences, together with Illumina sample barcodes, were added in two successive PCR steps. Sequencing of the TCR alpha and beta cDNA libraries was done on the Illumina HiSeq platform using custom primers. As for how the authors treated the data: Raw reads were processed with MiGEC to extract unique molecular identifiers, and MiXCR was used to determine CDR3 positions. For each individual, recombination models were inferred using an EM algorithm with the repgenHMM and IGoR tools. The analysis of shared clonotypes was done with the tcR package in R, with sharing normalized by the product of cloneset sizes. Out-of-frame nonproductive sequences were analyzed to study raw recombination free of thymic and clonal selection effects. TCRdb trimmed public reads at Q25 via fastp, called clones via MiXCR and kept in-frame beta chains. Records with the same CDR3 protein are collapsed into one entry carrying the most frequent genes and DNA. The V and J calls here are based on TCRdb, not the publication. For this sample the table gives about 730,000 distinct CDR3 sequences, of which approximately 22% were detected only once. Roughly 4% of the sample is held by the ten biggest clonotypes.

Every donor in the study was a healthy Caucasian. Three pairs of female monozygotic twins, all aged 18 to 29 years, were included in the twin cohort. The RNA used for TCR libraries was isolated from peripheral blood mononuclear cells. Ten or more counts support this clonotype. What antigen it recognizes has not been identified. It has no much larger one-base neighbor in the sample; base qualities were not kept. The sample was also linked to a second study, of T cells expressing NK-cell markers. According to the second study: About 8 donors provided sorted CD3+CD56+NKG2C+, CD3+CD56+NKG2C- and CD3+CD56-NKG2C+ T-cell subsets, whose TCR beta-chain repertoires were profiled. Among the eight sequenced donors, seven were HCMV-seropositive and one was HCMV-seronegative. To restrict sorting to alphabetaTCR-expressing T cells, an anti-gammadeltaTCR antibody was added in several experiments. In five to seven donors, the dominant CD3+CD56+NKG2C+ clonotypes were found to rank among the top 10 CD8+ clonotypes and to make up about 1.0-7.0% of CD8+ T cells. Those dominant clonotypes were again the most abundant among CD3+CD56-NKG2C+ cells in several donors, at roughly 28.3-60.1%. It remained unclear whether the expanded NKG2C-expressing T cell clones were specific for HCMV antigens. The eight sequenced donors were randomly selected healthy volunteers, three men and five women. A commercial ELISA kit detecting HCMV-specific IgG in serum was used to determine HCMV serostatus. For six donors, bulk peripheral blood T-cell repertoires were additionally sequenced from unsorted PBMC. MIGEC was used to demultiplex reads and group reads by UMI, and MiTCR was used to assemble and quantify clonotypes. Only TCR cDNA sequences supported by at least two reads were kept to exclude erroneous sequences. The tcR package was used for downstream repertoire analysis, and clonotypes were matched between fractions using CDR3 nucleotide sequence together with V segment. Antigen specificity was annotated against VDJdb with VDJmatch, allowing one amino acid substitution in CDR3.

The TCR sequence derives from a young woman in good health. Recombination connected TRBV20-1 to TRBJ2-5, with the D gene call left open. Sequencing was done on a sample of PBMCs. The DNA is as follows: TGCAGTGCTGGCCAAGAGACCCAGTACTTC. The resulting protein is CSAGQETQYF.